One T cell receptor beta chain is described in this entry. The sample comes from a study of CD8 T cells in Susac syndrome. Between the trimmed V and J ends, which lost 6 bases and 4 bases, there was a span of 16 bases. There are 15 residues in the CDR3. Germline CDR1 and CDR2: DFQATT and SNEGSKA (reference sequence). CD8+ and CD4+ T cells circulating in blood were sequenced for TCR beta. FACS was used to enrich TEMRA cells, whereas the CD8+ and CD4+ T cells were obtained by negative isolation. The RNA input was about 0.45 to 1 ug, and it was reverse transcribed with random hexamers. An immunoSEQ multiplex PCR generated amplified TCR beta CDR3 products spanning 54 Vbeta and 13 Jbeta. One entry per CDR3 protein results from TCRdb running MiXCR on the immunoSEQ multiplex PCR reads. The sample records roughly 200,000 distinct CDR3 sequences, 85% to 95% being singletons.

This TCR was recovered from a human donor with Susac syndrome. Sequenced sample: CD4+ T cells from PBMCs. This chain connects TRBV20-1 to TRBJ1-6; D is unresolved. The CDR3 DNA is TGCAGTGCCCAGCTAGGAGACCTTTATAATTCACCCCTCCACTTT. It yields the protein CSAQLGDLYNSPLHF.